This T cell receptor (beta chain) was recorded in a study of blood T cell repertoires in COVID-19. Across the whole study: Acute and convalescent COVID-19 specimens originated in the United States, Italy and Spain. T cells, B-cell-depleted T cells, or PBMCs provided the cDNA or gDNA that served as material.

Original processing methods: The authors estimated nucleated cell counts from reference gene primer amplification. Assay: immunoSEQ multiplex PCR; the TCRdb copy retains only in-frame clones and omits some. The V and J calls and clone size were taken over from that table, and D and trimming were inferred from the DNA. The table records 190,000 or so clones, approximately 87% of them present only once. The CDR3 loop spans 11 amino acids. V lost 3 bases and J lost 9, with 8 bases in between. This TCR came from a woman in her 70s with acute or convalescent COVID-19. Sequenced: peripheral blood. The chain recombines TRBV12-3 or TRBV12-4 with TRBJ2-5; D possibly corresponds to TRBD2 (6 bases). This CDR3 is CASSLGGSQYF. The CDR3 DNA is TGTGCCAGCAGTTTGGGGGGATCCCAGTACTTC.